The 10 T cell receptor beta chains given below trace back to one sample, sequenced in a study of shared clonotypes between healthy human individuals. Profiling relied on immunoSEQ multiplex PCR, and the TCRdb table lists in-frame clones only, not all of them. The table records approximately 500,000 clones, 90% to 97% of them present only once. Sample: naive CD4+ T cells sorted from blood. Subset defined: CD45RA+ positively selected. The source of these receptors is a woman in her thirties in good health.

V and J are TRBV5-1 and TRBJ2-7; the D gene is possibly TRBD2 (6 bases). This CDR3 is built from 14 residues. Germline V gene lookup returns CDR1 SGHRS and CDR2 YFSETQ. Deletions cut 4 bases from V and 2 bases from J, with 13 bases between. The CDR3 here is CASSGSGGAYEQYF. DNA of the CDR3: TGCGCCAGCAGCGGGAGCGGAGGGGCCTACGAGCAGTACTTC.

The genes are TRBV4-1 and TRBJ1-1; D gene uncertain. CDR3 size: 16 residues. CDR1 is MGHRA, CDR2 YSYEKL, per germline. V gave up 3 bases and J gave up 0 bases, with 14 bases separating them. CDR3 DNA: TGCGCCAGCAGCCAGAGACCCCAACAGTTGAACACTGAAGCTTTCTTT. Translated, it gives CASSQRPQQLNTEAFF.

The chain couples TRBV27 to TRBJ1-5, with D maybe TRBD1 (6 bases). Trimming took 8 bases from V and 8 from J, leaving 19 bases between them. Germline CDR1 MNHEY, CDR2 SMNVEV (reference sequence). This CDR3 region has 14 residues. In DNA form, the CDR3 reads TGTGCCAGCCGATTCGTCAGGGGTTCGGAGCCCCAGCATTTT. It yields the protein CASRFVRGSEPQHF.

The chain's CDR3 is CASSLGGLYGYTF. Here the CDR3 DNA reads TGTGCCAGCAGCCTGGGGGGCCTCTATGGCTACACCTTC. The J gene is TRBJ1-2, the V gene TRBV6-1, with a weak D call TRBD1 (6 bases). The V end lost 6 bases, the J end lost 4 bases, and 12 bases lay between the germline ends. The CDR3 covers 13 residues. Germline-derived CDR1 and CDR2 are MNHNS and SASEGT.

The chain has TRBV6-4 and TRBJ1-2; TRBD1 agrees at 9 bases. V shed 3 bases and J 6 bases; nucleotides not matched to a gene: 8. The CDR3 is 15 amino acids. CDR1 and CDR2 from the germline V gene are MRHNA and SNTAGT. CDR3 nucleotide sequence: TGTGCCAGCAGTGATCCCTTACAGGGGGCTGATGGCTACACCTTC. Translated: CASSDPLQGADGYTF.

The chain links TRBV2 to TRBJ2-7; D is perhaps TRBD2 (5 bases). Trimming left V 2 bases short and J 4 bases short, with 18 bases between. CDR3 length: 16 amino acids. CDR1 SNHLY and CDR2 FYNNEI come from the germline V gene. This chain's CDR3 is CASSELGGLISYEQYF. As DNA, the CDR3 is TGTGCCAGCAGTGAACTGGGCGGGCTCATTTCTTACGAGCAGTACTTC.

The chain is built from TRBV7-3 and TRBJ2-2, with 7 bases aligning to TRBD1. This CDR3 comprises 15 residues. The germline gives CDR1 SGHTA, CDR2 FQGTGA. With 7 bases clipped from V and 1 base from J, the junction kept 6 bases outside the gene matches. The CDR3 is CASIPGTVNTGELFF. The DNA for the CDR3 is TGTGCCAGCATCCCTGGGACAGTGAACACCGGGGAGCTGTTTTTT.

The chain uses TRBV6-6 and TRBJ1-2, with TRBD1 identical over 9 bases. Germline V gives CDR1 MNHNY, CDR2 SVGAGI (reference sequence). This CDR3 contains 14 residues. V lost 5 bases to trimming and J lost 13 bases; unmatched junction nucleotides: 14. CDR3 amino acids: CASSPDGTGRHGTF. CDR3 sequence (DNA): TGTGCCAGCAGTCCTGATGGGACAGGGAGACATGGCACCTTC.

The J gene is TRBJ1-2, the V gene TRBV5-1; TRBD1 matches at 9 bases. The CDR3 totals 13 residues. The V gene end was trimmed by 0 bases and the J gene end by 8 bases; junction bases not matched to a gene: 2. CDR1 and CDR2 (germline): SGHRS, YFSETQ. The CDR3 here is CASSLVTGGGYTF. DNA of the CDR3: TGCGCCAGCAGCTTGGTTACAGGGGGCGGCTACACCTTC.

The chain couples TRBV5-4 to TRBJ2-1; 8 positions agree with TRBD2. After removal of 4 bases from V and 9 bases from J, the junction contained 15 bases not matched to a gene. The CDR3 has 16 residues. The germline CDR1 and CDR2 sequences are SGHNT and YYREEE (reference sequence). Written as DNA, the CDR3 is TGTGCCAGCAGCCCAGTCCCTGCGGGAGGTTTAGGTGAGCAGTTCTTC. Its protein product is CASSPVPAGGLGEQFF.